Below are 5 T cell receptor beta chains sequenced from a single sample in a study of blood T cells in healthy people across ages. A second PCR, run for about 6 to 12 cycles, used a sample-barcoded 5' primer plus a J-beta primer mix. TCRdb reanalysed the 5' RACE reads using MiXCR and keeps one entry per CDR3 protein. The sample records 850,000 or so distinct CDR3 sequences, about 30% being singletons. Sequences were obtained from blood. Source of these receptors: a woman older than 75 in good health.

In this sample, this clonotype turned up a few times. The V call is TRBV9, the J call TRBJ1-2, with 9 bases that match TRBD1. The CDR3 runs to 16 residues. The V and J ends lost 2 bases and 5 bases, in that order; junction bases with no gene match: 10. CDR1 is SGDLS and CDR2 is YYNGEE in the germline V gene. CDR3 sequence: CASSVAGSGTGYGYTF. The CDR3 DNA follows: TGTGCCAGCAGCGTTGCAGGGAGCGGGACAGGGTATGGCTACACCTTC.

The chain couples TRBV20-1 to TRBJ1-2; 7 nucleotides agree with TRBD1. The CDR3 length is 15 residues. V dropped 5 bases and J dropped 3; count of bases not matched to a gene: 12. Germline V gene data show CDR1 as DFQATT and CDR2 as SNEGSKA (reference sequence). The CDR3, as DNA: TGCAGTGCTGGTGGATCGGGACAGACTGACTATGGCTACACCTTC. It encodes CSAGGSGQTDYGYTF.

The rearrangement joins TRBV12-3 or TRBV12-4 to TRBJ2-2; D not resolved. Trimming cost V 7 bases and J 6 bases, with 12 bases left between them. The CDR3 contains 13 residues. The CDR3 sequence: CASKGLEAGELFF. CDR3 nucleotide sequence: TGTGCCAGCAAGGGATTAGAGGCCGGGGAGCTGTTTTTT.

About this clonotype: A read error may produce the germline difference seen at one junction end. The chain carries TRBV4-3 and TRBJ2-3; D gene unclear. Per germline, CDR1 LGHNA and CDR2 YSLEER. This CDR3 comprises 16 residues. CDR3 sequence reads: CASSQGVPPNTDTKYF. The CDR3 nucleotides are TGCGCCAGCAGCCAAGGGGTCCCTCCGAACACAGATACGAAGTATTTT.

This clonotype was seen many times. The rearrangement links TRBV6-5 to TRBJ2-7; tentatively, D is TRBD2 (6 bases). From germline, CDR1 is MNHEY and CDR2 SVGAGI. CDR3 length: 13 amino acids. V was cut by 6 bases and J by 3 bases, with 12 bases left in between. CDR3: CASSPRGNYEQYF. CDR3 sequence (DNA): TGTGCCAGCAGCCCCCGGGGGAACTACGAGCAGTACTTC.